This TCR beta chain was sequenced during a study of blood T cells in healthy people across ages. At the level of the study: Capture by template switching was about one barcoded beta molecule per two T cells. The study, taken as a whole, reports: Whereas aged donors had fewer naive CD4+ cells, long-lived donors had more of them and higher diversity.

The table lists this clonotype with many counts. Its antigen is undetermined. Together with a sample-barcoded 5' primer, a J-beta primer mix was included in a second PCR lasting about 7 to 12 cycles. One entry per CDR3 protein, called by TCRdb with MiXCR from the 5' RACE reads. This sample has hundreds of thousands of distinct CDR3 sequences, with 35% to 40% found just once. V lost 0 bases, J lost 3 bases, and 5 bases stayed unmatched. Germline V lookup: CDR1 SGHRS, CDR2 YFSETQ. The CDR3 runs to 16 residues. Isolation yielded PBMCs, at least 6 million per sample, in every case. The source material was blood. V gene TRBV5-1 combines with J gene TRBJ1-1; TRBD1 agrees at 10 bases. The sequence derives from a man younger than 30 in good health. The CDR3 loop reads CASSLVGQGEDTEAFF. CDR3 nucleotides: TGCGCCAGCAGCTTGGTTGGACAGGGGGAAGACACTGAAGCTTTCTTT.